This entry describes one TCR beta chain. These data originate in a study of blood T cell repertoires in COVID-19. Clones were sequenced by immunoSEQ multiplex PCR, and TCRdb holds only the in-frame ones, with some missing. The sample includes roughly 230,000 clones, 80% to 85% of them seen just once. The germline V gene has CDR1 SGHKS and CDR2 YYEKEE (reference sequence). V was clipped by 1 base and J by 2 bases; unmatched bases: 9. The CDR3 runs 16 residues. This TCR was sampled from a man aged 40-50 years with acute or convalescent COVID-19. The V gene is TRBV5-5, the J gene TRBJ2-7; 7 bases agree with TRBD2. Sequences were obtained from peripheral blood. The CDR3 DNA is TGTGCCAGCAGCTTGTACCCAGCGGGACCGACCTACGAGCAGTACTTC. Its translation is CASSLYPAGPTYEQYF.